The 4 T cell receptor beta chains below all came from one sample that was sequenced in a study of cytomegalovirus exposure and HLA in healthy donors. It was with 60 Vbeta and 13 Jbeta primers that the PCR ran. Some clones are missing from TCRdb's copy, which holds only in-frame ones; the method was immunoSEQ multiplex PCR. The repertoire table contains about 170,000 clones. The sample consisted of PBMCs. The receptors shown here come from a woman aged 18-30 years in good health and CMV-seropositive.

This sequence joins TRBV6-5 and TRBJ2-7; 11 bases line up with TRBD2. From germline, CDR1 is MNHEY and CDR2 SVGAGI. The V gene end was trimmed by 6 bases and the J gene end by 2 bases; junction bases not matched to a gene: 6. The CDR3 has 15 residues. CDR3: CASSFTSGSTYEQYF. DNA of the CDR3: TGTGCCAGCAGCTTCACTAGCGGGAGCACCTACGAGCAGTACTTC.

V gene TRBV5-1 combines with J gene TRBJ2-7, with D tentatively TRBD1 (6 bases). The CDR3 covers 15 residues. The germline V gene has CDR1 SGHRS and CDR2 YFSETQ. V shed 4 bases and J shed 5 bases, with 19 bases lying between them. For the CDR3, the DNA is TGCGCCAGCAGCCTTGGGACACAATTCGACCACGAGCAGTACTTC. Encoded protein: CASSLGTQFDHEQYF.

This chain uses TRBV28 with TRBJ2-3, with D possibly TRBD1 on 6 matching bases. The CDR3 runs to 12 residues. The germline V gene encodes CDR1 MDHEN and CDR2 SYDVKM. V gave up 11 bases and J gave up 11 bases, with 20 bases separating them. CDR3 protein: CASGASLRGQYF. The DNA of the CDR3 is TGTGCCTCCGGGGCTAGCCTCAGGGGGCAGTATTTT.

The chain recombines TRBV6-5 with TRBJ2-3; TRBD2 matches at 7 bases. V was pared by 0 bases and J by 2 bases, with 5 bases of the junction left unmatched. The CDR3 extends over 16 amino acids. CDR1 is MNHEY and CDR2 is SVGAGI in the germline V gene. The CDR3 coding sequence is TGTGCCAGCAGTTACTCGTCTAGCGGTTACACAGATACGCAGTATTTT. Its protein is CASSYSSSGYTDTQYF.